Each of the 30 T cell receptor beta chains below was sequenced from the same sample in a study of regulatory T cells in long-lasting Graves disease. According to the study, TCR beta libraries were built with iRepertoire HTBI primers and CDR3-region Arm-PCR. TCRdb reanalysed the multiplex PCR reads using MiXCR and keeps one entry per CDR3 protein. Among about 430,000 distinct CDR3 sequences listed, approximately 16% were seen once. Time point meaning: newly diagnosed GD, antithyroid drugs for less than 3 months. TCR sequences were obtained from RNA taken from PBMCs. The same data also went into a second study, on T cells in Graves' hyperthyroidism and ophthalmopathy.

Sequencing used peripheral blood mononuclear cells (PBMCs), obtained at new diagnosis, from a patient treated with antithyroid drugs. These TCRs come from a woman aged 35 to 49 with Graves disease.

This clonotype appeared a few times. This chain joins TRBV4-1 and TRBJ1-2; D is possibly TRBD1 (5 bases). The length of the CDR3 is 16 residues. Germline assignment: CDR1 MGHRA and CDR2 YSYEKL. Trimming removed 0 bases from V and 4 bases from J, with 15 bases in between. This CDR3 is CASSQDLGGAPYGYTF. The CDR3 nucleotides are TGCGCCAGCAGCCAAGATCTGGGGGGAGCGCCCTATGGCTACACCTTC.

This clonotype was seen repeatedly, ten times or more. The CDR3 sequence: CASSQEGDTPRNEQYF. The CDR3 bases are TGCGCCAGCAGCCAAGAGGGGGACACCCCGAGAAACGAGCAGTACTTC. This chain connects TRBV4-1 to TRBJ2-7, with a weak D call TRBD1 (6 bases). The CDR3 has 16 amino acids. In germline, CDR1 is MGHRA, CDR2 YSYEKL. V was shortened by 0 bases and J by 5 bases, with 17 bases between the two germline ends.

The chain is built from TRBV19 and TRBJ2-7; TRBD2 aligns across 7 bases. The CDR3 consists of 12 residues. Germline V lookup: CDR1 LNHDA, CDR2 SQIVND (reference sequence). V shed 6 bases, J shed 6 bases, and the junction held 5 bases outside the gene matches. The CDR3 nucleotides are TGTGCCAGTAGGGGAGGGGTCAGCGAGCAGTACTTC. As protein: CASRGGVSEQYF.

This clonotype was detected many times. The rearrangement joins TRBV27 to TRBJ1-1, with 7 bases that match TRBD1. Germline lookup yields CDR1 MNHEY and CDR2 SMNVEV (reference sequence). The CDR3 covers 16 residues. V dropped 5 bases and J dropped 8; count of bases not matched to a gene: 17. DNA for the CDR3: TGTGCCAGCAGTCGATCGACAGGGTCGTCGATCAAGGAAGCTTTCTTT. It is translated as CASSRSTGSSIKEAFF.

This clonotype was counted only a few times. The chain links TRBV7-6 to TRBJ1-2; D is ambiguous. Per germline, CDR1 SGHVS and CDR2 FNYEAQ. The V end lost 5 bases, the J end lost 2 bases, and 15 bases lay between the germline ends. CDR3 length: 15 amino acids. The CDR3 spells CASSPLGGKNYGYTF. The CDR3 DNA reads as TGTGCCAGCAGCCCACTAGGAGGGAAGAACTATGGCTACACCTTC.

This clonotype was counted many times. The chain links TRBV29-1 to TRBJ2-7; TRBD2 agrees at 10 bases. The CDR3 contains 13 residues. CDR1 is SQVTM, CDR2 ANQGSEA, per germline. J gave up 6 bases and V 2 bases, and 4 bases lay outside the gene matches. DNA of the CDR3: TGCAGCGTTGAACGTCCTAGCGGGAGCGAGCAGTACTTC. The encoded protein is CSVERPSGSEQYF.

The table lists this clonotype with a few counts. This sequence joins TRBV12-3 or TRBV12-4 and TRBJ2-2; 14 nucleotides match TRBD2. With 5 bases clipped from V and 5 bases from J, the junction kept 4 bases outside the gene matches. CDR3 length equals 16 residues. The CDR3 DNA reads TGTGCCAGCAGTCCCCGGACTAGCGGGGGGACCGGGGAGCTGTTTTTT. This translates into CASSPRTSGGTGELFF.

This clonotype has just a few counts. One end of the junction does not line up with germline, which may come from a read error. V is TRBV7-7 and J is TRBJ2-1; TRBD2 agrees at 8 bases. The CDR3 totals 20 residues. Germline V lookup: CDR1 SSHAT, CDR2 FNYEAQ (reference sequence). CDR3 in amino acids: CASSLAPSGSTLSSYNEQFF. In DNA form, the CDR3 reads TGTGCTAGCAGCTTAGCTCCTAGCGGGTCAACCCTGAGCTCCTACAATGAGCAGTTCTTC.

This clonotype has only a few counts. The V and J genes are TRBV25-1 and TRBJ2-3; 7 nucleotides agree with TRBD2. The V gene's germline CDR1 is MGHDK and CDR2 SYGVNS. The V and J ends lost 4 bases and 2 bases, in that order; junction bases with no gene match: 6. This CDR3 comprises 15 residues. CDR3 nucleotide sequence: TGTGCCAGCAGTGCTGCGGGAGTTGTCACAGATACGCAGTATTTT. This translates into CASSAAGVVTDTQYF.

Ten or more counts support this clonotype. CDR3 DNA: TGTGCTAGTGGCTACGCTCCGGACTTTTCTGAAGCTTTCTTT. This sequence encodes CASGYAPDFSEAFF. The genes are TRBV12-5 and TRBJ1-1; D is uncertain. CDR1 and CDR2 from the germline V gene are LGHNT and FRNRAP. The V and J ends lost 6 bases and 6 bases respectively, with 17 bases between them. This CDR3 is 14 amino acids long.

This clonotype was detected many times. The chain couples TRBV2 to TRBJ2-7, with D perhaps TRBD2 (5 bases). This CDR3 is 14 amino acids long. Germline V gene data show CDR1 as SNHLY and CDR2 as FYNNEI. V lost 6 bases to trimming and J lost 6 bases, with 18 bases between them. CDR3 coding DNA: TGTGCCAGCAGGGGCGATTCACCGGCGGGCGAGCAGTACTTC. It is translated as CASRGDSPAGEQYF.

This chain joins TRBV19 and TRBJ1-5; TRBD1 might be the D (5 bases). This CDR3 comprises 15 residues. From germline, CDR1 is LNHDA and CDR2 SQIVND (reference sequence). Trimming took off 6 bases at V and 0 bases at J, with 12 bases between the two ends. This chain's CDR3 is CASSDKGYSNQPQHF. CDR3 in DNA: TGTGCCAGTAGCGACAAGGGGTATAGCAATCAGCCCCAGCATTTT.

Comment on this clonotype: A much larger clone sits a single nucleotide away, making a read error possible. This chain uses TRBV15 with TRBJ1-2, with 7 bases identical to TRBD1. The CDR3 contains 17 residues. J gave up 4 bases and V 2 bases, and 13 bases lay outside the gene matches. Germline V gene lookup returns CDR1 LNHNV and CDR2 YYDKDF (reference sequence). The CDR3 bases are TGTGCCACCAGCAGAACAGGGGAAACCATTGCTATCTATGGCTACACCTTC. Amino acid sequence: CATSRTGETIAIYGYTF.

About this clonotype itself: This likely stems from a read error, as it lies one base from a far larger clone. The rearrangement uses TRBV14 and TRBJ2-5; D might be TRBD2 (6 bases). The tail of the sequence fits TRBJ2-1 better, so the J call may be wrong. Germline V CDR1 and CDR2: SGHDN, FVKESK. This CDR3 contains 14 residues. The CDR3 reads CASSKGLSWNEQFF. In DNA form, the CDR3 reads TGTGCCAGCAGCAAGGGACTCTCGTGGAATGAGCAGTTCTTC.

This clonotype was detected ten times or more. V is TRBV7-8 and J is TRBJ2-1; 10 bases are a match to TRBD2. The CDR3 length is 16 residues. Germline-derived CDR1 and CDR2 are SGHVS and FQNEAQ. Unmatched junction bases numbered 10, after V lost 5 bases and J lost 6 bases. CDR3 nucleotide sequence: TGTGCCAGCAGCCACGTGCTGGTAGCGGGAGGCAATGAGCAGTTCTTC. It translates to CASSHVLVAGGNEQFF.

This clonotype was seen repeatedly, ten times or more. J is TRBJ1-1 and V is TRBV20-1; D uncertain. The CDR3 extends over 12 amino acids. Trimming left V 6 bases short and J 1 base short, with 9 bases between. CDR1 and CDR2 (germline): DFQATT, SNEGSKA (reference sequence). The CDR3 sequence is CSATRGNTEAFF. The CDR3 nucleotides read TGCAGTGCCACCCGGGGGAACACTGAAGCTTTCTTT.

The chain carries TRBV7-9 and TRBJ2-2, with 10 bases lining up with TRBD2. Germline assignment: CDR1 SEHNR and CDR2 FQNEAQ (reference sequence). The CDR3 extends over 18 amino acids. With V trimmed by 2 bases and J by 6 bases, 12 bases remained unmatched. CDR3 nucleotide sequence: TGTGCCAGCAGCTTAAGTACGGGTCTAGCGGGAGTGTCCGGGGAGCTGTTTTTT. Translated, it gives CASSLSTGLAGVSGELFF. Full variable domain (rest looked up from reference TRBV7-9 and TRBJ2-2): DTGVSQNPRHKITKRGQNVTFRCDPISEHNRLYWYRQTLGQGPEFLTYFQNEAQLEKSRLLSDRFSAERPKGSFSTLEIQRTEQGDSAMYLCASSLSTGLAGVSGELFFGEGSRLTVL.

This clonotype was detected ten times or more. This chain uses TRBV11-3 with TRBJ2-7; 8 bases align to TRBD1. CDR1 is SGHNT and CDR2 is YENEEA in the germline V gene. This CDR3 has 14 residues. Trimming took 3 bases from V and 6 from J; bases not matched to a gene: 7. This chain's CDR3 is CASSLTGAESEQYF. The CDR3 nucleotides read TGTGCCAGCAGCTTGACAGGGGCTGAGAGCGAGCAGTACTTC.

The J gene is TRBJ2-2, the V gene TRBV10-2; D unclear. V was cut by 3 bases and J by 1 base, with 3 bases left in between. The length of the CDR3 is 13 residues. The germline V gene encodes CDR1 WSHSY and CDR2 SAAADI. The CDR3 reads CASSEQNTGELFF. The CDR3 coding sequence is TGCGCCAGCAGTGAACAGAACACCGGGGAGCTGTTTTTT.

This clonotype appeared many times. The chain combines TRBV7-6 with TRBJ2-2, with 8 positions matching TRBD2. Unmatched junction bases numbered 10, after V lost 5 bases and J lost 5 bases. This CDR3 has 16 residues. Germline CDR1 is SGHVS and CDR2 is FNYEAQ. The CDR3 spells CASSPPGLGLTGELFF. The DNA of the CDR3 is TGTGCCAGCAGCCCTCCGGGACTAGGACTTACCGGGGAGCTGTTTTTT.

This clonotype was seen repeatedly, ten times or more. V usage is TRBV7-3 and J usage is TRBJ2-2; the match to TRBD2 covers 7 bases. The germline gives CDR1 SGHTA, CDR2 FQGTGA. Trimming removed 5 bases from V and 0 bases from J; junction bases left unmatched: 9. The CDR3 is made up of 17 amino acids. The CDR3, as DNA: TGTGCCAGCAGCCCCCAGGGCGGGAGCGCGAACACCGGGGAGCTGTTTTTT. Translated, it gives CASSPQGGSANTGELFF.

At least ten counts were recorded for this clonotype. The gene calls are TRBV15 and TRBJ2-7, with TRBD2 matching over 10 bases. The ends lost 1 base at V and 12 bases at J; junction bases unmatched: 12. The CDR3 is 15 residues long. CDR1 is LNHNV and CDR2 is YYDKDF in the germline V gene (reference sequence). Here the CDR3 DNA reads TGTGCCACCAGCAGAGGGTCTAGCGGGAGTAGGGTCCTGTACTTC. Translation: CATSRGSSGSRVLYF.

The V and J genes are TRBV7-8 and TRBJ2-4; 9 bases align to TRBD1. This CDR3 has 22 amino acids. With V trimmed by 0 bases and J by 3 bases, 21 bases remained unmatched. Germline CDR1 SGHVS, CDR2 FQNEAQ. Here the CDR3 DNA reads TGTGCCAGCAGCTTAGCGGATCCGAGACAGGGGGTTCGCGGGTCGGGCAAAAACATTCAGTACTTC. This encodes CASSLADPRQGVRGSGKNIQYF.

In this sample, this clonotype turned up a few times. V is TRBV19 and J is TRBJ2-6; a weak D match, TRBD1 (5 bases). The CDR3 loop spans 15 amino acids. The V and J ends lost 9 bases and 1 base respectively, with 13 bases between them. CDR1 and CDR2 (germline): LNHDA, SQIVND (reference sequence). CDR3 sequence reads: CASETTASGANVLTF. In nucleotides, the CDR3 is TGTGCCAGCGAAACGACAGCTTCTGGGGCCAACGTCCTGACTTTC. The complete variable domain, with remaining parts taken from reference TRBV19 and TRBJ2-6, reads DGGITQSPKYLFRKEGQNVTLSCEQNLNHDAMYWYRQDPGQGLRLIYYSQIVNDFQKGDIAEGYSVSREKKESFPLTVTSAQKNPTAFYLCASETTASGANVLTFGAGSRLTVL.

This clonotype was counted a few times. The chain employs TRBV7-2 and TRBJ2-5, with no clear D. CDR3 length: 12 amino acids. CDR1 SGHTA and CDR2 FQGNSA come from the germline V gene. Trimming left V 1 base short and J 7 bases short, with 7 bases between. The CDR3 sequence: CASSLGAPTQYF. The CDR3 DNA sequence: TGTGCCAGCAGCTTAGGGGCCCCGACCCAGTACTTC.

This clonotype has ten or more counts. For the CDR3, the DNA is TGTGCCAGTAGCGATAGAGGGGGACAGACTGGGGCCAACGTCCTGACTTTC. It is translated as CASSDRGGQTGANVLTF. The chain uses TRBV19 and TRBJ2-6; 7 bases are shared with TRBD1. This CDR3 spans 17 amino acids. J lost 2 bases, V lost 6 bases, and 10 bases had no gene match. Germline V lookup: CDR1 LNHDA, CDR2 SQIVND (reference sequence).

This sequence joins TRBV30 and TRBJ2-4; D gene unclear. The CDR3 consists of 14 residues. The germline V gene has CDR1 GTSNPN and CDR2 SVGIG (reference sequence). Trimming pared 3 bases from V and 0 bases from J, leaving 9 bases between. The CDR3: CAWSLLLAKNIQYF. The CDR3 DNA is TGTGCCTGGAGCTTACTGTTAGCCAAAAACATTCAGTACTTC.

The rearrangement joins TRBV19 to TRBJ2-3; D is unclear. V was cut by 0 bases and J by 2 bases, with 9 bases left in between. The CDR3 sequence is 15 residues long. Germline loops: CDR1 LNHDA, CDR2 SQIVND (reference sequence). The CDR3 nucleotides read TGTGCCAGTAGTATAGATCCAGGAAACACAGATACGCAGTATTTT. Protein: CASSIDPGNTDTQYF. The variable domain in full, completed from reference TRBV19 and TRBJ2-3, reads DGGITQSPKYLFRKEGQNVTLSCEQNLNHDAMYWYRQDPGQGLRLIYYSQIVNDFQKGDIAEGYSVSREKKESFPLTVTSAQKNPTAFYLCASSIDPGNTDTQYFGPGTRLTVL.

This clonotype occurred many times. The rearrangement joins TRBV27 to TRBJ2-7, with D perhaps given as TRBD1 or TRBD2 (5 bases each). The germline V gene has CDR1 MNHEY and CDR2 SMNVEV (reference sequence). V was cut by 5 bases and J by 3 bases, with 17 bases left in between. CDR3 length equals 15 residues. CDR3 region: CASSPGDHLFYEQYF. Written as DNA, the CDR3 is TGTGCCAGCAGTCCTGGGGACCATCTTTTCTACGAGCAGTACTTC.

This clonotype came up many times. The chain links TRBV28 to TRBJ2-1; unclear D gene. Germline CDR1 reads MDHEN; CDR2 reads SYDVKM. This CDR3 region has 15 residues. V dropped 1 base and J dropped 6 bases, with 13 bases sitting between them. In DNA form, the CDR3 reads TGTGCCAGCAGTTTATCCCCCAACGGACGCAATGAGCAGTTCTTC. Its protein is CASSLSPNGRNEQFF.